A single T cell receptor (beta chain) is shown here with its context. This sample is part of a study of cytomegalovirus exposure and HLA in healthy donors. The PCR ran on 60 Vbeta and 13 Jbeta primers. The protocol was immunoSEQ multiplex PCR, while the TCRdb copy is restricted to in-frame clones and leaves out a portion. The table has 150,000 to 200,000 clones, about 80% seen once; the top ten hold 4.8%. Material: PBMCs. This TCR came from a man aged 18 to 30 in good health and CMV-seronegative.

CDR3 DNA: TGTGCCAGCTCCCAACCTGGAGCTGGGCTGTTTTTT. This encodes CASSQPGAGLFF. This sequence joins TRBV18 and TRBJ2-2; D not resolved. CDR1 and CDR2 from the germline V gene are KGHSH and LQKENI. V lost 6 bases to trimming and J lost 13 bases, with 15 bases between them. CDR3 length: 12 residues.